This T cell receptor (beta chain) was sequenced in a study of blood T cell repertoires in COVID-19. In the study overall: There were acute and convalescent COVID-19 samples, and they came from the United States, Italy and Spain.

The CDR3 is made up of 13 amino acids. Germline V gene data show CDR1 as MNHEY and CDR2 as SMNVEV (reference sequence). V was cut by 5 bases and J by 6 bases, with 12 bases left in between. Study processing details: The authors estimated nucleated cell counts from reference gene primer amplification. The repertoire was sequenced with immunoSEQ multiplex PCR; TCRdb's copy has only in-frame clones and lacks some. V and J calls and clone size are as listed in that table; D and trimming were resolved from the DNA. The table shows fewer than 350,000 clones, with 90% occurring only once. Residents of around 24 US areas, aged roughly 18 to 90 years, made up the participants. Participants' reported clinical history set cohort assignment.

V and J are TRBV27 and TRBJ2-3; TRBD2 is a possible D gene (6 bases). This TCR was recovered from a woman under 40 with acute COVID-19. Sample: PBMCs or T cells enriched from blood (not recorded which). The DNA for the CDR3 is TGTGCCAGCAGTCTCCACGGGACTGATACGCAGTATTTT. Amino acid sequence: CASSLHGTDTQYF.